This T cell receptor beta chain stems from a study of a mutant IDH1 vaccine in newly diagnosed glioma. Across the study: Treatment recipients were 62.5% male and about 40% female, and their mean age was around 40 years. Before enrollment, the patients had been treated with radiotherapy alone, temozolomide alone, or both together. Most of them had received both. Study outcomes and limitations: There were vaccine-induced immune responses in about 92% of the patients. Pseudoprogression appeared unlinked to shifts in leading peripheral T cell clonotypes.

The sample's time point: baseline, week 1 (first vaccination visit). Treatment in this sample: pre-vaccination baseline after standard-of-care therapy. TCRdb's table, derived via immunoSEQ multiplex PCR, lists solely in-frame clones and lacks some. The data show approximately 54,000 clones, roughly 80% seen once. This CDR3 region has 15 residues. Germline CDR1 SGHVS, CDR2 FQNEAQ. J lost 2 bases, V lost 2 bases, and 2 bases had no gene match. This clone was observed a handful of times. Its target is unknown. This clonotype was obtained from a man aged 18-30 years with glioma. This material consisted of PBMCs, taken from a glioma patient treated with radiotherapy, temozolomide or both. This rearrangement joins TRBV7-8 to TRBJ2-3; TRBD2 agrees at 9 bases. For the CDR3, the DNA is TGTGCCAGCAGCTTAACTAGCGGGTTCACAGATACGCAGTATTTT. It translates to CASSLTSGFTDTQYF.